The 21 T cell receptor beta chains given below trace back to one sample, sequenced in a study of blood T cell repertoires in COVID-19. Method: immunoSEQ multiplex PCR; TCRdb's copy keeps in-frame clones and lacks some. The sample includes about 180,000 clones, 65% to 85% of them seen just once. The sample consisted of peripheral blood. The source of these receptors is a woman aged 40 to 50 with COVID-19, enrolled during active disease.

The rearrangement uses TRBV28 and TRBJ1-5; D perhaps matches TRBD1 (6 bases). With 4 bases removed from V and 6 bases from J, the gap between germline ends came to 13 bases. CDR3 size: 14 residues. CDR1 is MDHEN, CDR2 SYDVKM, per germline. The CDR3 DNA reads as TGTGCCAGCAGTTGGACAGAAGGAATTCAGCCCCAGCATTTT. It yields the protein CASSWTEGIQPQHF.

The V call is TRBV6-5, the J call TRBJ2-4; 7 bases agree with TRBD2. The CDR3 contains 13 residues. Germline assignment: CDR1 MNHEY and CDR2 SVGAGI. V shed 9 bases and J 8 bases; nucleotides not matched to a gene: 10. The CDR3 spells CASSDSRGDIQYF. In nucleotides, the CDR3 is TGTGCCAGTTCAGACAGTCGGGGGGACATTCAGTACTTC.

The rearrangement joins TRBV6-1 to TRBJ1-4; perhaps TRBD1 as D (6 bases). V shed 2 bases and J shed 8 bases, with 15 bases lying between them. The CDR3 loop spans 15 amino acids. Germline V lookup: CDR1 MNHNS, CDR2 SASEGT. CDR3 DNA: TGTGCCAGCAGTGAACCGCAGGGGCGGTACGAAAAACTGTTTTTT. As protein: CASSEPQGRYEKLFF.

The chain links TRBV6-6 to TRBJ1-1; TRBD1 might be the D (5 bases). Trimming left V 5 bases short and J 3 bases short, with 10 bases between. Germline V gives CDR1 MNHNY, CDR2 SVGAGI (reference sequence). CDR3 size: 13 residues. The CDR3 DNA reads as TGTGCCAGCAGTGTAGACAGCTACACTGAAGCTTTCTTT. Amino acid sequence: CASSVDSYTEAFF.

This clone was seen once. J is TRBJ1-4 and V is TRBV7-8; TRBD1 matches 9 bases. Germline values: CDR1 SGHVS, CDR2 FQNEAQ. V lost 1 base, J lost 8 bases, and 5 bases stayed unmatched. This CDR3 has 15 amino acids. CDR3 in DNA: TGTGCCAGCAGCTTAGTGGGACAGGGTTTCGAAAAACTGTTTTTT. Its translation is CASSLVGQGFEKLFF. Looking up the rest from reference TRBV7-8 and TRBJ1-4 gives the full variable domain: GAGVSQSPRYKVAKRGQDVALRCDPISGHVSLFWYQQALGQGPEFLTYFQNEAQLDKSGLPSDRFFAERPEGSVSTLKIQRTQQEDSAVYLCASSLVGQGFEKLFFGSGTQLSVL.

This chain links TRBV20-1 with TRBJ2-1, with 7 bases fitting TRBD2. V lost 3 bases to trimming and J lost 6 bases; unmatched junction nucleotides: 8. Looked up from germline, CDR1 is DFQATT and CDR2 is SNEGSKA (reference sequence). This CDR3 region has 14 residues. The DNA of the CDR3 is TGCAGTGCTAGTATCGCGGGAGTAAGCAATGAGCAGTTCTTC. Translating gives CSASIAGVSNEQFF.

This chain links TRBV7-8 with TRBJ2-7, with a possible D match to TRBD1 (5 bases). Trimming cost V 1 base and J 3 bases, with 13 bases left between them. This CDR3 has 15 residues. Per the germline V gene, CDR1 is SGHVS and CDR2 is FQNEAQ. In DNA, the CDR3 is TGTGCCAGCAGCTTAGTGTCAGGGATGGTCTACGAGCAGTACTTC. As protein: CASSLVSGMVYEQYF. Complete variable domain (other parts from reference TRBV7-8 and TRBJ2-7): GAGVSQSPRYKVAKRGQDVALRCDPISGHVSLFWYQQALGQGPEFLTYFQNEAQLDKSGLPSDRFFAERPEGSVSTLKIQRTQQEDSAVYLCASSLVSGMVYEQYFGPGTRLTVT.

The chain combines TRBV19 with TRBJ2-3; tentatively, D is TRBD1 (6 bases). CDR3 size: 13 residues. Germline V gives CDR1 LNHDA, CDR2 SQIVND (reference sequence). Trimming took 4 bases from V and 4 from J, leaving 9 bases between them. The CDR3 region has the DNA TGTGCCAGTAGTACACCAGGGGCAGATACGCAGTATTTT. Its protein is CASSTPGADTQYF.

The chain couples TRBV5-4 to TRBJ2-3, with D tentatively TRBD1 (6 bases). The CDR3 is 15 residues long. With 2 bases removed from V and 4 bases from J, the gap between germline ends came to 14 bases. The germline V gene has CDR1 SGHNT and CDR2 YYREEE (reference sequence). Here the CDR3 reads CASSFDRSGADTQYF. The CDR3 DNA reads as TGTGCCAGCAGCTTTGACAGGTCCGGGGCAGATACGCAGTATTTT.

This clone was counted only a few times. This sequence joins TRBV19 and TRBJ2-3; 16 nucleotides match TRBD2. V lost 4 bases and J lost 2; bases outside the gene matches: 6. The CDR3 is 18 amino acids. Germline V lookup: CDR1 LNHDA, CDR2 SQIVND (reference sequence). CDR3 coding DNA: TGTGCCAGTAGTACGGGACTAGCGGGGGGGACTATCACAGATACGCAGTATTTT. As protein: CASSTGLAGGTITDTQYF.

J is TRBJ1-1 and V is TRBV19; D perhaps matches TRBD1 (5 bases). CDR3 length: 15 residues. The germline V gene has CDR1 LNHDA and CDR2 SQIVND (reference sequence). The V gene lost 1 base and the J gene lost 0 bases, with 9 bases spanning the gap. The CDR3 sequence is CASSIGGGMNTEAFF. The CDR3 DNA sequence: TGTGCCAGTAGTATAGGGGGGGGAATGAACACTGAAGCTTTCTTT.

The chain has TRBV6-5 and TRBJ2-1; possibly TRBD1 for D (5 bases). Trimming removed 3 bases at V and 6 bases at J, with 9 bases between. The germline CDR1 and CDR2 sequences are MNHEY and SVGAGI. This CDR3 contains 13 residues. CDR3 protein: CASSYTRGNEQFF. Here the CDR3 DNA reads TGTGCCAGCAGTTATACAAGGGGCAATGAGCAGTTCTTC.

The V gene is TRBV28, the J gene TRBJ2-7; no clear D gene. This CDR3 has 11 amino acids. The V gene's germline CDR1 is MDHEN and CDR2 SYDVKM. Between the trimmed V and J ends, which lost 5 bases and 6 bases, there was a span of 8 bases. The CDR3 nucleotides are TGTGCCAGCAGTCTCTCCCGCGAGCAGTACTTC. Translated, it gives CASSLSREQYF. Filled out from reference TRBV28 and TRBJ2-7, the complete variable domain reads DVKVTQSSRYLVKRTGEKVFLECVQDMDHENMFWYRQDPGLGLRLIYFSYDVKMKEKGDIPEGYSVSREKKERFSLILESASTNQTSMYLCASSLSREQYFGPGTRLTVT.

This rearrangement joins TRBV11-1 to TRBJ1-1; D remains unclear. The CDR3 sequence is 15 residues long. Trimming took 2 bases from V and 0 from J, leaving 10 bases between them. Looked up from germline, CDR1 is SGHAT and CDR2 is FQDESV (reference sequence). The CDR3 nucleotides are TGTGCCAGCAGCTTAAGGAGGTTAATGAACACTGAAGCTTTCTTT. It encodes CASSLRRLMNTEAFF. The full variable domain, rest sourced from reference TRBV11-1 and TRBJ1-1, is EAEVAQSPRYKITEKSQAVAFWCDPISGHATLYWYRQILGQGPELLVQFQDESVVDDSQLPKDRFSAERLKGVDSTLKIQPAELGDSAMYLCASSLRRLMNTEAFFGQGTRLTVV.

The V gene is TRBV7-8, the J gene TRBJ1-6; 9 bases agree with TRBD1. Trimming cost V 5 bases and J 9 bases; bases outside gene matches: 8. The CDR3 has 15 residues. Germline V gives CDR1 SGHVS, CDR2 FQNEAQ. CDR3 protein: CASSGDGTGFSPLHF. The CDR3 region has the DNA TGTGCCAGCAGCGGGGACGGGACAGGGTTTTCACCCCTCCACTTT.

The rearrangement uses TRBV5-6 and TRBJ1-2, with D possibly matching TRBD1 (6 bases). The CDR3 has 14 residues. V gave up 4 bases and J gave up 4 bases, with 14 bases separating them. CDR1 SGHDT and CDR2 YYEEEE come from the germline V gene. The CDR3 here is CASSQRQGIYGYTF. CDR3 nucleotide sequence: TGTGCCAGCAGCCAACGGCAGGGGATCTATGGCTACACCTTC.

This chain joins TRBV5-1 and TRBJ1-5, with no clear D. CDR1 and CDR2 (germline): SGHRS, YFSETQ. V dropped 0 bases and J dropped 0 bases, with 13 bases sitting between them. The CDR3 spans 17 residues. In DNA, the CDR3 is TGCGCCAGCAGCTTGGGGGCAGGAACTCATAGCAATCAGCCCCAGCATTTT. Protein sequence: CASSLGAGTHSNQPQHF.

The genes are TRBV10-3 and TRBJ2-5, with 9 bases fitting TRBD1. The CDR3 spans 13 residues. Trimming took 8 bases from V and 5 from J; bases not matched to a gene: 6. Germline assignment: CDR1 ENHRY and CDR2 SYGVKD. CDR3 sequence: CAIAGQGRETQYF. CDR3 DNA sequence: TGTGCCATCGCGGGACAGGGTAGGGAGACCCAGTACTTC.

The V gene is TRBV7-8, the J gene TRBJ1-2; the D is unclear. Germline lookup yields CDR1 SGHVS and CDR2 FQNEAQ. V lost 0 bases and J 8 bases, leaving 13 bases between the germline ends. The CDR3 extends over 14 amino acids. CDR3 loop: CASSLASGLEGYTF. DNA of the CDR3: TGTGCCAGCAGCTTAGCGTCGGGGTTAGAGGGCTACACCTTC.

The V and J genes are TRBV15 and TRBJ1-5, with D maybe TRBD1 (6 bases). V lost 0 bases and J lost 7, with 13 bases in between. CDR1 and CDR2 from the germline V gene are LNHNV and YYDKDF (reference sequence). The CDR3 covers 15 residues. The CDR3 region has the DNA TGTGCCACCAGCAGAGACGGGACATCCGGACAGCCCCAGCATTTT. This gives the protein CATSRDGTSGQPQHF.

The chain joins TRBV5-1 to TRBJ2-7; TRBD2 agrees at 8 bases. Looked up from germline, CDR1 is SGHRS and CDR2 is YFSETQ. Trimming took 0 bases from V and 1 from J; bases not matched to a gene: 12. The CDR3 has 18 residues. The CDR3 loop is CASSLESGGFVGSYEQYF. CDR3 nucleotide sequence: TGCGCCAGCAGCTTGGAGTCGGGGGGGTTTGTCGGATCCTACGAGCAGTACTTC.